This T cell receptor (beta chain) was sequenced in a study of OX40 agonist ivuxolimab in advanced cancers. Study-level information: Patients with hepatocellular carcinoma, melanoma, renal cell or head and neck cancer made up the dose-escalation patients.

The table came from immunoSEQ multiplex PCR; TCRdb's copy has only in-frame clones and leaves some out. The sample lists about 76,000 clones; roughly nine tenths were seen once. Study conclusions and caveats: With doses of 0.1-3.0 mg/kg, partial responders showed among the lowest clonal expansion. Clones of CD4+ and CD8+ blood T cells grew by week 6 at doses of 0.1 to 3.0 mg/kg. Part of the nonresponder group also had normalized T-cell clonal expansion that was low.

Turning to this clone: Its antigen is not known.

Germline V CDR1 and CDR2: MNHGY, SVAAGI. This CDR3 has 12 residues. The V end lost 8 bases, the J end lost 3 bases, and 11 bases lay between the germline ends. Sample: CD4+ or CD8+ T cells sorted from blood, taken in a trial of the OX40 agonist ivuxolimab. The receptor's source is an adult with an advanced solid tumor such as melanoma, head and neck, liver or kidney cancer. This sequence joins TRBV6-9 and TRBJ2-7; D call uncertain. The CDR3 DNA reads TGTGCCAGCCCCGGGTGGCTCTACGAGCAGTACTTC. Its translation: CASPGWLYEQYF.